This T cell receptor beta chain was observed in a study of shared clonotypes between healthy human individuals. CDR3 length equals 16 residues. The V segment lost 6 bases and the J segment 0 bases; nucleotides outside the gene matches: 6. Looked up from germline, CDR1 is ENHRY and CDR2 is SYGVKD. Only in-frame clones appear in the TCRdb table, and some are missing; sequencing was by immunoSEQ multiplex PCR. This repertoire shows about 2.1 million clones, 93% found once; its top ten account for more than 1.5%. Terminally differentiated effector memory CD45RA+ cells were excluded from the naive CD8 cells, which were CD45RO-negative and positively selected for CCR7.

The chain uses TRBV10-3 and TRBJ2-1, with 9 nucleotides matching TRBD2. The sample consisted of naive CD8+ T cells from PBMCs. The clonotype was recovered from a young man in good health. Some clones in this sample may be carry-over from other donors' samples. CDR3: CAIRASGMSSYNEQFF. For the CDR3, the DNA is TGTGCCATCAGGGCTAGCGGGATGAGCTCCTACAATGAGCAGTTCTTC.